One sample yielded the 9 T cell receptor beta chains listed below, sequenced in a study of chemoradiotherapy in HPV16-positive cancers. Sequencing used immunoSEQ multiplex PCR; TCRdb keeps in-frame clones, though not all of them. The sample includes approximately 9,000 clones, around 82% of them seen just once. The sequences come from blood, collected from a patient who underwent chemoradiotherapy. These TCRs come from a human donor with HPV-associated anogenital cancer.

The chain links TRBV5-1 to TRBJ2-1; tentative D call: TRBD2 (7 bases). This CDR3 spans 16 amino acids. V lost 4 bases, J lost 5 bases, and 19 bases lay in between. Germline V gene lookup returns CDR1 SGHRS and CDR2 YFSETQ. The chain's CDR3 is CASSPGGGAWNNEQFF. CDR3 bases: TGCGCCAGCAGCCCCGGTGGGGGGGCTTGGAACAATGAGCAGTTCTTC.

A single count supports this clone. In nucleotides, the CDR3 is TGTGCCAGCCTCCCCCCCGGACAGGGCAATGGCTACACCTTC. Translating gives CASLPPGQGNGYTF. The chain joins TRBV28 to TRBJ1-2, with 8 positions matching TRBD1. Germline values: CDR1 MDHEN, CDR2 SYDVKM. This CDR3 contains 14 residues. Trimming removed 8 bases from V and 6 bases from J; junction bases left unmatched: 11.

In this sample, this clone turned up once. The chain uses TRBV5-1 and TRBJ2-5; 12 bases fit TRBD1. CDR1 SGHRS and CDR2 YFSETQ come from the germline V gene. CDR3 length equals 15 residues. The J segment lost 4 bases and the V segment lost 0 bases, leaving 1 base of the junction unmatched. The CDR3 loop is CASSLGDRGLETQYF. CDR3 nucleotides: TGCGCCAGCAGCTTGGGGGACAGGGGGCTAGAGACCCAGTACTTC. Based on the CDR3 plus reference TRBV5-1 and TRBJ2-5, the full variable domain is KAGVTQTPRYLIKTRGQQVTLSCSPISGHRSVSWYQQTPGQGLQFLFEYFSETQRNKGNFPGRFSGRQFSNSRSEMNVSTLELGDSALYLCASSLGDRGLETQYFGPGTRLLVL.

J is TRBJ2-7 and V is TRBV6-5; no clear D gene. The germline gives CDR1 MNHEY, CDR2 SVGAGI. V gave up 0 bases and J gave up 4 bases, with 7 bases separating them. The CDR3 sequence is 13 residues long. This CDR3 reads CASSYSIEYEQYF. The CDR3 nucleotides read TGTGCCAGCAGTTACTCGATCGAATACGAGCAGTACTTC.

V gene TRBV19 combines with J gene TRBJ1-2, with D perhaps matching TRBD1 (5 bases). V was shortened by 9 bases and J by 7 bases, with 18 bases between the two germline ends. Per the germline V gene, CDR1 is LNHDA and CDR2 is SQIVND (reference sequence). This CDR3 is 13 amino acids long. This CDR3 reads CASMTAGRLGYTF. The DNA of the CDR3 is TGTGCCAGCATGACCGCGGGGCGGCTTGGCTACACCTTC.

The chain combines TRBV5-5 with TRBJ2-1; TRBD1 agrees at 8 bases. The CDR3 has 16 amino acids. Germline loops: CDR1 SGHKS, CDR2 YYEKEE (reference sequence). Unmatched junction bases numbered 10, after V lost 0 bases and J lost 8 bases. This chain's CDR3 is CASSLAWTGIGDEQFF. The CDR3 coding sequence is TGTGCCAGCAGCTTGGCTTGGACAGGGATAGGCGATGAGCAGTTCTTC.

This chain uses TRBV18 with TRBJ2-5, with no clear D. This CDR3 region has 15 residues. V was clipped by 0 bases and J by 3 bases, with 11 bases between them. The germline V gene encodes CDR1 KGHSH and CDR2 LQKENI. CDR3 sequence reads: CASSPPGTVKETQYF. In DNA, the CDR3 is TGTGCCAGCTCACCACCGGGTACAGTGAAAGAGACCCAGTACTTC.

The rearrangement links TRBV6-1 to TRBJ2-5, with D unclear. V lost 0 bases and J lost 5, with 13 bases in between. There are 15 residues in the CDR3. Per the germline V gene, CDR1 is MNHNS and CDR2 is SASEGT. The CDR3 DNA follows: TGTGCCAGCAGTGAAGCAGTGGAAGCTTATGAGACCCAGTACTTC. It yields the protein CASSEAVEAYETQYF.

This clone was seen just once. The rearrangement joins TRBV19 to TRBJ2-3; 8 nucleotides match TRBD2. The CDR3 covers 13 residues. Trimming took 9 bases from V and 4 from J; bases not matched to a gene: 6. Per the germline V gene, CDR1 is LNHDA and CDR2 is SQIVND (reference sequence). CDR3 loop: CASASGLSDTQYF. In DNA form, the CDR3 reads TGTGCCAGCGCTAGCGGGTTGTCAGATACGCAGTATTTT.